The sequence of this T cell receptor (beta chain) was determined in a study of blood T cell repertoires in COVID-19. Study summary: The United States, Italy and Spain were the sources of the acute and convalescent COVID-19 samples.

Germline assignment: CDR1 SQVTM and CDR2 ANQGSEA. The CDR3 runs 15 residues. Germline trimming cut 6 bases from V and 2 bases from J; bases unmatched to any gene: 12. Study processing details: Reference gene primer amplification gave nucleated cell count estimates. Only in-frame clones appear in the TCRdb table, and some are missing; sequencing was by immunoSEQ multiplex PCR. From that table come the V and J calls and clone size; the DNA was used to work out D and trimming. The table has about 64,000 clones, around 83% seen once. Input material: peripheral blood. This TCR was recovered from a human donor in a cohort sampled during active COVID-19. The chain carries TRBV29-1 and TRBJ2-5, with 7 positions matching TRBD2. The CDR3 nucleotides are TGCAGCGTCCAACGGGGGGTAAGCCTACAAGAGACCCAGTACTTC. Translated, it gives CSVQRGVSLQETQYF. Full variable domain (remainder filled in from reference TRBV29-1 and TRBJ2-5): SAVISQKPSRDICQRGTSLTIQCQVDSQVTMMFWYRQQPGQSLTLIATANQGSEATYESGFVIDKFPISRPNLTFSTLTVSNMSPEDSSIYLCSVQRGVSLQETQYFGPGTRLLVL.